This is a list of T cell receptor beta chains from one sample in a study of chemoradiotherapy in HPV16-positive cancers. Assay used: immunoSEQ multiplex PCR; TCRdb lists only in-frame clones, some missing. The table lists 4,500 or so clones, around 90% of them singletons. The starting material was tumor tissue, obtained from a patient who underwent chemoradiotherapy. Source of these receptors: a human donor with HPV-associated anogenital cancer. CDR3s include the opening cysteine and the closing phenylalanine or tryptophan. A D gene is named only where the DNA matches it firmly. Clone size is shown for a subset of rows, as once, few, many or a class of expanded clone.

cdr3_nt | cdr3_aa | j_call | v_call | clone_size | d_call
TGCGCCAGCAGCTTGGAGGGATCTAGCGGGGGAGAAACAGATACGCAGTATTTT | CASSLEGSSGGETDTQYF | TRBJ2-3 | TRBV5-1 | . | TRBD2
TGTGCCAGCAGCCCTCAATTGGGACGAGGAGTCGGGGAGCTGTTTTTT | CASSPQLGRGVGELFF | TRBJ2-2 | TRBV7-2 | . | .
TGTGCCAGCAGCCAAGCGACAGGGGGCCCCACTGAAGCTTTCTTT | CASSQATGGPTEAFF | TRBJ1-1 | TRBV4-2 | . | TRBD1
TGTGCCAGCAGTTCACATGAGGATACGCAGTATTTT | CASSSHEDTQYF | TRBJ2-3 | TRBV2 | . | .
TGCAGCGTTGAAAGGCCCCTCTATGGCTACACCTTC | CSVERPLYGYTF | TRBJ1-2 | TRBV29-1 | . | .
TGTGCCAGTAGTATAGGAGCGGCGTACCAAGAGACCCAGTACTTC | CASSIGAAYQETQYF | TRBJ2-5 | TRBV19 | . | .
TGTGCCAGCAGTAAAGACGTTGGAATCGGCGGGCTTGAGGGCTACACCTTC | CASSKDVGIGGLEGYTF | TRBJ1-2 | TRBV6-1 | . | .
TGTGCCAGCAGAACGCTCAGGGGAGCGAACACTGAAGCTTTCTTT | CASRTLRGANTEAFF | TRBJ1-1 | TRBV5-6 | . | .
TGCAGCGCACCAGGACAGGGGGCAAACAATGAGCAGTTCTTC | CSAPGQGANNEQFF | TRBJ2-1 | TRBV29-1 | . | TRBD1
TGTGCCAGTAGTCAGGGGGACACTTTCACAGATACGCAGTATTTT | CASSQGDTFTDTQYF | TRBJ2-3 | TRBV19 | . | TRBD1
TGTGCCAGTAGGGGGACAGGGGGCGACGAAAAACTGTTTTTT | CASRGTGGDEKLFF | TRBJ1-4 | TRBV19 | . | TRBD1
TGTGCCAGCAGCTTAGCGGGGGCAGATACGCAGTATTTT | CASSLAGADTQYF | TRBJ2-3 | TRBV7-2 | . | .
TGCAGCGTGTACGATTCGGGGGTCTCCTACGAGCAGTACTTC | CSVYDSGVSYEQYF | TRBJ2-7 | TRBV29-1 | . | .
TGTGCCAGCAGGGGACAGAGTATGAACACTGAAGCTTTCTTT | CASRGQSMNTEAFF | TRBJ1-1 | TRBV27 | . | TRBD1
TGTGCCAGCAGCGTAGCAGTGGGCGGAGAGACCCAGTACTTC | CASSVAVGGETQYF | TRBJ2-5 | TRBV9 | . | .
TGTGCCAGCAGCCACAGGGGAGAGCAGCCCCAGCATTTT | CASSHRGEQPQHF | TRBJ1-5 | TRBV7-8 | . | TRBD1
TGCGCCAGCAGCTTGTCTAGCCCTAGCGGGGGGCGGGGTGAGCAGTTCTTC | CASSLSSPSGGRGEQFF | TRBJ2-1 | TRBV5-1 | . | TRBD2
TGTGCCAGTAGGGAACAGGGGGGGATGAACACTGAAGCTTTCTTT | CASREQGGMNTEAFF | TRBJ1-1 | TRBV19 | . | TRBD1
TGCAGCGTTGAAGCGAACAGGGGCACTGAAGCTTTCTTT | CSVEANRGTEAFF | TRBJ1-1 | TRBV29-1 | . | TRBD1
TGTGCCAGCAGCCTGGATAGGAGTTGGGAAGCTTTCTTT | CASSLDRSWEAFF | TRBJ1-1 | TRBV5-6 | . | .
TGTGCCAGTAGTATAGATTCGAGACGTAACTATGGCTACACCTTC | CASSIDSRRNYGYTF | TRBJ1-2 | TRBV19 | . | .
TGTGCCAGCAGCTTGATCGGGAATCAAGAGACCCAGTACTTC | CASSLIGNQETQYF | TRBJ2-5 | TRBV5-4 | . | .
TGTGCCAGCAGCCAAGATCTGGCCAGGGGGGGGAACACCGGGGAGCTGTTTTTT | CASSQDLARGGNTGELFF | TRBJ2-2 | TRBV4-2 | once | .
TGTGCCAGCAGCTTTGATATCTATAATTCACCCCTCCACTTT | CASSFDIYNSPLHF | TRBJ1-6 | TRBV5-6 | . | .
TGTGCCAGCAGCTTAACCGTCGGGTTCAGGAGAGGTCGAGAGACCCAGTACTTC | CASSLTVGFRRGRETQYF | TRBJ2-5 | TRBV7-9 | . | .
TGTGCCAGCAGCGTAAGTGGTCAGGGGGCTTATAATTCACCCCTCCACTTT | CASSVSGQGAYNSPLHF | TRBJ1-6 | TRBV9 | . | TRBD1
TGTGCCAGCAGGAGTGACTGGACTGAAGCTTTCTTT | CASRSDWTEAFF | TRBJ1-1 | TRBV2 | . | .
TGTGCCAGTACTATGAACAGGGGATATGGCTACACCTTC | CASTMNRGYGYTF | TRBJ1-2 | TRBV19 | few | TRBD1
TGTGCCAGCAGCGTAGGAGACATCCTATTAAATGGCTACACCTTC | CASSVGDILLNGYTF | TRBJ1-2 | TRBV9 | . | .
TGCGCCAGCAGCACATCTAGCGGGGGTACCTACGAGCAGTACTTC | CASSTSSGGTYEQYF | TRBJ2-7 | TRBV5-1 | . | TRBD2
TGTGCCAGCAGCTCAAGACAGGGTGATTACAATGAGCAGTTCTTC | CASSSRQGDYNEQFF | TRBJ2-1 | TRBV9 | . | TRBD1
TGTGCCAGCAGCCGGGGGGGGGTAGCTTTCTTT | CASSRGGVAFF | TRBJ1-1 | TRBV5-6 | . | .
TGCGCCAGCAGCCCACAGGGTAACTCTGAAAAACTGTTTTTT | CASSPQGNSEKLFF | TRBJ1-4 | TRBV5-1 | . | .
TGTGCCAGCAGCGTAGGGGGACGGAGAAATGAAAAACTGTTTTTT | CASSVGGRRNEKLFF | TRBJ1-4 | TRBV9 | few | .
TGCAGCGTTGAGGCCGTCCGATGGGGGGATGAGCAGTTCTTC | CSVEAVRWGDEQFF | TRBJ2-1 | TRBV29-1 | . | .
TGTGCCAGCAATTCCGGGACAGCGGCTCAGCCCCAGCATTTT | CASNSGTAAQPQHF | TRBJ1-5 | TRBV9 | . | TRBD1
TGTGCCAGCTCACCAGGTAGCCCTCACTCTGGGGCCAACGTCCTGACTTTC | CASSPGSPHSGANVLTF | TRBJ2-6 | TRBV18 | . | .
TGTGCCAGCAGCTTGATTAGCGGGGGGTACCCAGATACGCAGTATTTT | CASSLISGGYPDTQYF | TRBJ2-3 | TRBV5-4 | . | TRBD2
TGTGCCAGCAACGAGGGGACGATTAGCAATCAGCCCCAGCATTTT | CASNEGTISNQPQHF | TRBJ1-5 | TRBV6-6 | . | .
TGTGCCAGCAGTTCGGGACTAGCCTGGAATGAGCAGTTCTTC | CASSSGLAWNEQFF | TRBJ2-1 | TRBV2 | . | TRBD2
TGTGCCAGCAGTACCCCTGCAGATTATGGCTACACCTTC | CASSTPADYGYTF | TRBJ1-2 | TRBV6-6 | . | .
TGTGCCAGCAGTGGGGGGCCGGGGGGCAGAGATACGCAGTATTTT | CASSGGPGGRDTQYF | TRBJ2-3 | TRBV2 | . | .
TGTGCCAGCAGCCAAGAGAGGGAAAAACTGTTTTTT | CASSQEREKLFF | TRBJ1-4 | TRBV4-2 | . | .
TGTGCCAGTCTGGGCGCAGGGCTAGATACGCAGTATTTT | CASLGAGLDTQYF | TRBJ2-3 | TRBV19 | . | .
TGTGCCAGCACCCTCTCTAGGAAGGGTAGGGGTGACGCTGGGGCCAACGTCCTGACTTTC | CASTLSRKGRGDAGANVLTF | TRBJ2-6 | TRBV27 | . | .
TGCAGCGTTGAAGAAGGGGGGACAGGGAAGGGAAACACTGAAGCTTTCTTT | CSVEEGGTGKGNTEAFF | TRBJ1-1 | TRBV29-1 | . | TRBD1